The 31 T cell receptor beta chains in this list originate from one sample, sequenced in a study of CD8 T cells in Susac syndrome. An amount of RNA that ranged from roughly 0.45 to 1 ug was reverse transcribed with random hexamers. TCRdb processed the immunoSEQ multiplex PCR reads anew with MiXCR; each CDR3 protein has one entry. The sample includes over 300,000 distinct CDR3 sequences, roughly 94% seen only once; the top ten take about 0.063%. The source material was CD4+ T cells from PBMCs. The receptors here all came from a human donor with multiple sclerosis.

This chain connects TRBV5-1 to TRBJ2-3; D perhaps matches TRBD1 (5 bases). Germline V CDR1 and CDR2: SGHRS, YFSETQ. Trimming removed 4 bases at V and 3 bases at J, with 18 bases between. The CDR3 has 16 residues. The CDR3 loop reads CASSTRQGGNTDTQYF. The DNA for the CDR3 is TGCGCCAGCAGCACGAGGCAGGGTGGAAATACAGATACGCAGTATTTT.

There are a few counts of this clonotype. The chain is built from TRBV30 and TRBJ1-6; D unclear. Germline V gene data show CDR1 as GTSNPN and CDR2 as SVGIG (reference sequence). V lost 1 base and J 1 base, leaving 14 bases between the germline ends. CDR3 length: 17 residues. The CDR3 sequence is CAWSGTVSVSYNSPLHF. For the CDR3, the DNA is TGTGCCTGGAGTGGAACAGTCTCAGTTTCCTATAATTCACCCCTCCACTTT. The variable domain in full, with the rest retrieved from reference TRBV30 and TRBJ1-6, is SQTIHQWPATLVQPVGSPLSLECTVEGTSNPNLYWYRQAAGRGLQLLFYSVGIGQISSEVPQNLSASRPQDRQFILSSKKLLLSDSGFYLCAWSGTVSVSYNSPLHFGNGTRLTVT.

The CDR3 reads CASSQVRRASGSNTGELFF. DNA for the CDR3: TGTGCCAGCAGCCAAGTGAGAAGGGCTAGCGGGAGCAACACCGGGGAGCTGTTTTTT. This chain connects TRBV14 to TRBJ2-2; 10 bases map to TRBD2. This CDR3 has 19 residues. V trimming: 1 base; J trimming: 2 bases; junction bases outside the gene matches: 10. Germline CDR1 is SGHDN and CDR2 is FVKESK.

The chain employs TRBV9 and TRBJ1-2, with a possible D match to TRBD1 (6 bases). The CDR3 covers 15 residues. Trimming removed 3 bases at V and 8 bases at J, with 20 bases between. Germline CDR1 is SGDLS and CDR2 is YYNGEE. CDR3 bases: TGTGCCAGCAGCGGGGGTTCGACCGACAGGAGGGGCTACACCTTC. It codes for CASSGGSTDRRGYTF.

This clonotype was counted between two and nine times. The rearrangement joins TRBV2 to TRBJ1-2; 8 bases map to TRBD1. The ends lost 10 bases at V and 3 bases at J; junction bases unmatched: 16. The CDR3 runs 16 residues. Germline assignment: CDR1 SNHLY and CDR2 FYNNEI. The CDR3 protein is CAIKTGEGNRDYGYTF. The CDR3 bases are TGTGCCATCAAGACAGGGGAAGGAAATCGGGACTATGGCTACACCTTC.

The CDR3 spells CATSDSGSPYEQYF. CDR3 in DNA: TGTGCCACCAGTGATTCCGGGAGCCCCTACGAGCAGTACTTC. The rearrangement links TRBV24-1 to TRBJ2-7; a possible D gene is TRBD2 (6 bases). V dropped 2 bases and J dropped 2 bases, with 9 bases sitting between them. Germline CDR1 and CDR2: KGHDR and SFDVKD. This CDR3 is built from 14 residues.

A few counts support this clonotype. This rearrangement joins TRBV29-1 to TRBJ1-1; D remains ambiguous. Germline loops: CDR1 SQVTM, CDR2 ANQGSEA. V gave up 4 bases and J gave up 2 bases, with 11 bases separating them. The CDR3 runs to 13 residues. DNA of the CDR3: TGCAGCGTTGGCGAACCGGCCAACACTGAAGCTTTCTTT. Residues: CSVGEPANTEAFF.

This clonotype was observed a single time. This chain connects TRBV30 to TRBJ1-2; no reliable D call. The CDR3 length is 13 residues. Looked up from germline, CDR1 is GTSNPN and CDR2 is SVGIG (reference sequence). The V end lost 3 bases, the J end lost 7 bases, and 15 bases lay between the germline ends. The CDR3 DNA follows: TGTGCCTGGAGCGCGTTTTGGGCCTCTGGCTACACCTTC. It translates to CAWSAFWASGYTF.

The chain has TRBV4-2 and TRBJ2-3; 15 nucleotides agree with TRBD2. The CDR3 is 14 residues long. Trimming cost V 6 bases and J 8 bases; bases outside gene matches: 3. From germline, CDR1 is LGHNA and CDR2 YNFKEQ. The CDR3, as DNA: TGTGCCAGCAGTGGGACTAGCGGGAGGTCTACGCAGTATTTT. Protein product: CASSGTSGRSTQYF.

V gene TRBV5-6 combines with J gene TRBJ2-7, with 9 bases aligning to TRBD1. Losses at the gene ends were 0 bases for V and 0 bases for J; bases not matched to a gene: 4. Per the germline V gene, CDR1 is SGHDT and CDR2 is YYEEEE. The CDR3 totals 16 residues. The CDR3 is CASSLGRQGVSYEQYF. DNA for the CDR3: TGTGCCAGCAGCTTGGGGAGACAGGGGGTCTCCTACGAGCAGTACTTC.

The chain uses TRBV24-1 and TRBJ2-1; 8 bases are shared with TRBD2. This CDR3 has 16 residues. J was trimmed by 3 bases and V by 4 bases; bases with no gene match: 7. Germline CDR1 KGHDR, CDR2 SFDVKD. The CDR3 coding sequence is TGTGCCACCAGTGACGCGGGAGGAAGAAACTACAATGAGCAGTTCTTC. Residues: CATSDAGGRNYNEQFF.

J is TRBJ2-3 and V is TRBV30; 8 bases agree with TRBD2. With V trimmed by 2 bases and J by 2 bases, 3 bases remained unmatched. CDR3 length: 14 residues. CDR1 and CDR2 (germline): GTSNPN, SVGIG (reference sequence). The CDR3 coding sequence is TGTGCCTGGAGTCGGGGGGGCGACACAGATACGCAGTATTTT. Its protein product is CAWSRGGDTDTQYF.

This clonotype was observed once. V and J are TRBV7-2 and TRBJ2-7, with D possibly TRBD2 on 5 matching bases. The germline gives CDR1 SGHTA, CDR2 FQGNSA. The V end lost 0 bases, the J end lost 10 bases, and 10 bases lay between the germline ends. This CDR3 has 12 residues. CDR3 sequence: CASSLAAGNQYF. CDR3 DNA sequence: TGTGCCAGCAGCTTAGCGGCCGGGAATCAGTACTTC.

The genes are TRBV15 and TRBJ2-1; D is ambiguous. Germline V lookup: CDR1 LNHNV, CDR2 YYDKDF (reference sequence). V lost 0 bases, J lost 7 bases, and 10 bases lay in between. CDR3 length equals 14 residues. The CDR3 spells CATSRDPHQNEQFF. CDR3 nucleotide sequence: TGTGCCACCAGCAGAGATCCCCACCAAAATGAGCAGTTCTTC.

This chain connects TRBV11-1 to TRBJ2-5; possibly TRBD2 for D (7 bases). This CDR3 is built from 16 residues. The germline gives CDR1 SGHAT, CDR2 FQDESV (reference sequence). The germline V and J ends were trimmed by 5 bases and 7 bases, with 23 bases remaining between them. CDR3 region: CASSRDRGALHGTQYF. Here the CDR3 DNA reads TGTGCCAGCAGCCGGGACCGGGGGGCCCTACATGGGACCCAGTACTTC.

This chain uses TRBV29-1 with TRBJ2-5; D is uncertain. Germline CDR1 and CDR2: SQVTM and ANQGSEA. The CDR3 has 14 residues. V was shortened by 3 bases and J by 2 bases, with 13 bases between the two germline ends. CDR3 sequence (DNA): TGCAGCGTTGAGCCCCCTACACCGCAAGAGACCCAGTACTTC. Residues: CSVEPPTPQETQYF.

This clonotype was detected only a few times. The genes are TRBV3-1 and TRBJ2-1, with 9 bases aligning to TRBD1. This CDR3 contains 15 residues. V trimming: 3 bases; J trimming: 2 bases; junction bases outside the gene matches: 2. Germline lookup yields CDR1 LGHDT and CDR2 YNNKEL (reference sequence). The CDR3 spells CASSQGTGPYNEQFF. The CDR3 DNA follows: TGTGCCAGCAGCCAGGGGACAGGGCCCTACAATGAGCAGTTCTTC.

The V gene is TRBV5-1, the J gene TRBJ2-3; D remains ambiguous. The germline CDR1 and CDR2 sequences are SGHRS and YFSETQ. V was trimmed by 7 bases and J by 2 bases, leaving 5 bases between them. The CDR3 loop spans 11 amino acids. The CDR3 region is CASGITDTQYF. CDR3 nucleotides: TGCGCCAGCGGAATCACAGATACGCAGTATTTT.

This clonotype was seen a handful of times. V and J are TRBV12-3 or TRBV12-4 and TRBJ2-7; D remains ambiguous. This CDR3 spans 11 amino acids. Trimming took 1 base from V and 8 from J, leaving 6 bases between them. As DNA, the CDR3 is TGTGCCAGCAGTTTAGGACCAAAGCAGTACTTC. This codes for CASSLGPKQYF.

This chain uses TRBV20-1 with TRBJ2-2; D gene unclear. V lost 4 bases and J 6 bases, leaving 18 bases between the germline ends. This CDR3 region has 15 residues. Germline values: CDR1 DFQATT, CDR2 SNEGSKA (reference sequence). CDR3 bases: TGCAGTGCTACCAGGCCCTCGACCGACGCCGGGGAGCTGTTTTTT. It codes for CSATRPSTDAGELFF.

The chain has TRBV7-2 and TRBJ2-2, with TRBD1 matching 8 bases. Trimming cost V 3 bases and J 6 bases; bases outside gene matches: 0. Germline-derived CDR1 and CDR2 are SGHTA and FQGNSA. This CDR3 has 13 residues. CDR3 coding DNA: TGTGCCAGCAGCTTCAGGGGGCCCGGGGAGCTGTTTTTT. Translation gives CASSFRGPGELFF.

This chain joins TRBV12-3 or TRBV12-4 and TRBJ2-2; 12 bases align to TRBD2. This CDR3 has 14 amino acids. V dropped 6 bases and J dropped 6; count of bases not matched to a gene: 2. The CDR3 sequence is CASRLAGGAGELFF. As DNA, the CDR3 is TGTGCCAGCAGGCTAGCGGGAGGGGCCGGGGAGCTGTTTTTT.

The rearrangement links TRBV20-1 to TRBJ2-4; unclear D gene. V was shortened by 5 bases and J by 9 bases, with 17 bases between the two germline ends. This CDR3 is 13 amino acids long. The germline V gene encodes CDR1 DFQATT and CDR2 SNEGSKA (reference sequence). CDR3 sequence: CSAPRSLQGIQYF. The CDR3 region has the DNA TGCAGTGCTCCTCGGTCCCTACAAGGCATTCAGTACTTC.

The rearrangement joins TRBV12-3 or TRBV12-4 to TRBJ2-6; 9 bases map to TRBD1. J was trimmed by 2 bases and V by 5 bases; bases with no gene match: 13. CDR3 length equals 19 residues. DNA for the CDR3: TGTGCCAGCAGTGCGGAATTCGGGACAGGGTTCGCTGGGGCCAACGTCCTGACTTTC. It translates to CASSAEFGTGFAGANVLTF.

This clonotype was observed once. The CDR3 region is CASSYSRAGIHTDTQYF. CDR3 nucleotide sequence: TGTGCCAGCAGTTACTCGAGGGCAGGGATTCACACAGATACGCAGTATTTT. V usage is TRBV6-5 and J usage is TRBJ2-3, with D possibly called TRBD1 or TRBD2 (5 bases each). Between the trimmed V and J ends, which lost 0 bases and 2 bases, there was a span of 15 bases. This CDR3 has 17 residues. Germline values: CDR1 MNHEY, CDR2 SVGAGI.

The chain has TRBV19 and TRBJ2-5, with TRBD1 matching over 7 bases. The CDR3 loop spans 14 amino acids. With 3 bases clipped from V and 3 bases from J, the junction kept 4 bases outside the gene matches. CDR1 and CDR2 from the germline V gene are LNHDA and SQIVND (reference sequence). The CDR3 bases are TGTGCCAGTAGTATGGTAACAGGGGAAGAGACCCAGTACTTC. It specifies CASSMVTGEETQYF.

The sample holds one count of this clonotype. The chain has TRBV5-6 and TRBJ1-1, with D unclear. The CDR3 covers 15 residues. The V end was cut by 4 bases, the J end by 0 bases, with 13 bases between. CDR1 SGHDT and CDR2 YYEEEE come from the germline V gene. The CDR3 bases are TGTGCCAGCAGCACGACACAGATTATGAACACTGAAGCTTTCTTT. As protein: CASSTTQIMNTEAFF.

V usage is TRBV4-3 and J usage is TRBJ2-7; D unclear. The V gene's germline CDR1 is LGHNA and CDR2 YSLEER. The CDR3 spans 14 residues. The V end lost 1 base, the J end lost 0 bases, and 7 bases lay between the germline ends. The DNA for the CDR3 is TGCGCCAGCAGCCAAGTGCAAGCCTCCTACGAGCAGTACTTC. Translation: CASSQVQASYEQYF.

This clonotype was observed a single time. This chain uses TRBV20-1 with TRBJ2-1, with TRBD2 identical over 7 bases. Trimming cost V 3 bases and J 1 base; bases outside gene matches: 9. In germline, CDR1 is DFQATT, CDR2 SNEGSKA (reference sequence). The CDR3 loop spans 16 amino acids. The CDR3 DNA reads as TGCAGTGCTAGTCATTACCGCGGGGGTTCCTACAATGAGCAGTTCTTC. It yields the protein CSASHYRGGSYNEQFF.

The sample holds one count of this clonotype. The V and J genes are TRBV10-3 and TRBJ2-7; D uncertain. The germline gives CDR1 ENHRY, CDR2 SYGVKD. There are 13 residues in the CDR3. V was pared by 10 bases and J by 0 bases, with 13 bases between. The CDR3 loop reads CATNDGFSYEQYF. The CDR3 region has the DNA TGTGCCACCAATGACGGATTCTCCTACGAGCAGTACTTC.

The V and J genes are TRBV10-1 and TRBJ1-5, with TRBD1 matching over 11 bases. The CDR3 is 14 amino acids. Germline CDR1 reads WNHNN; CDR2 reads SYGVQD (reference sequence). Trimming took 5 bases from V and 7 from J; bases not matched to a gene: 4. This CDR3 is CASSWTGGRQPQHF. DNA of the CDR3: TGCGCCAGCAGTTGGACAGGGGGCAGGCAGCCCCAGCATTTT.